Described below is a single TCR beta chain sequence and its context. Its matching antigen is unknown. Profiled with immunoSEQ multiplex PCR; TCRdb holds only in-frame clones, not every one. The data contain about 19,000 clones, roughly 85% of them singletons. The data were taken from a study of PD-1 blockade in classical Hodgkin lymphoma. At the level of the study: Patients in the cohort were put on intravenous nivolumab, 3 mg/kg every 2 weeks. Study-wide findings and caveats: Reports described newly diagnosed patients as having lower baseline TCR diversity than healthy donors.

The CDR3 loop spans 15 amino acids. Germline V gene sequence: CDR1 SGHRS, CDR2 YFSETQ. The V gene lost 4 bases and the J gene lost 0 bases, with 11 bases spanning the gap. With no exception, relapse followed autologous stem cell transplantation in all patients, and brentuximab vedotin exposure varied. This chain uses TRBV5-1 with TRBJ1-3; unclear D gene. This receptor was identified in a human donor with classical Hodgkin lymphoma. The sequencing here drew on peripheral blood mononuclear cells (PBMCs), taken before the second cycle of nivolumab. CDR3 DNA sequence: TGCGCCAGCAGCCTGGAGGGAGGCTCTGGAAACACCATATATTTT. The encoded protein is CASSLEGGSGNTIYF.